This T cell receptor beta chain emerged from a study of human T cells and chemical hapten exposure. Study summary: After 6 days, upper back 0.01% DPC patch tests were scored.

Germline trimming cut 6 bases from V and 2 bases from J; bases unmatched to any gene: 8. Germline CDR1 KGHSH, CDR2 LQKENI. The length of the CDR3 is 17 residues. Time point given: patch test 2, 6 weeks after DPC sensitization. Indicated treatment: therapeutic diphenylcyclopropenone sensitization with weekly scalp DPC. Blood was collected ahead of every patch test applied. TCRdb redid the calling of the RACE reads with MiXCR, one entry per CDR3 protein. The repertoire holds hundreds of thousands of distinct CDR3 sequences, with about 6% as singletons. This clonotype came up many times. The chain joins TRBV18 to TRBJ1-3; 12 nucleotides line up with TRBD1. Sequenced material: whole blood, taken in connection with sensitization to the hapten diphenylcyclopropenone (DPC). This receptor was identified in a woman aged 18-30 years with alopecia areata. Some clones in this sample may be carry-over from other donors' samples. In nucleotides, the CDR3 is TGTGCCAGCTCTCTCAGCCGGGACAGGGGGCCTGGAAACACCATATATTTT. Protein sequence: CASSLSRDRGPGNTIYF.